This T cell receptor beta chain originates from a study of cytomegalovirus exposure and HLA in healthy donors. Notes on the study in general: Highest at DRB1 and lowest at HLA-C, TCR association rates differed among HLA loci in a later analysis. Later genetic work tied a missense DCLRE1C variant to beta-chain V and J trimming.

The PCR contained 60 Vbeta and 13 Jbeta primers. The repertoire was sequenced with immunoSEQ multiplex PCR; TCRdb's copy has only in-frame clones and lacks some. The sample carries 120,000 or so clones, around 80% recorded once. Donors sampled were nominally healthy, though unrecorded immune exposures were likely. CDR3 length: 15 amino acids. Germline loops: CDR1 SGHTA, CDR2 FQGNSA. J was trimmed by 8 bases and V by 3 bases; bases with no gene match: 8. This clone was picked up a small number of times. As yet, its antigen is unknown. This receptor was obtained from a man younger than 40 in good health and CMV-seropositive. V usage is TRBV7-2 and J usage is TRBJ1-2; 11 bases map to TRBD1. Material: PBMCs. The CDR3 DNA follows: TGTGCCAGCAGCTTCCGGGACAGGGGGTCGGAAGGCTACACCTTC. Translated, it gives CASSFRDRGSEGYTF.